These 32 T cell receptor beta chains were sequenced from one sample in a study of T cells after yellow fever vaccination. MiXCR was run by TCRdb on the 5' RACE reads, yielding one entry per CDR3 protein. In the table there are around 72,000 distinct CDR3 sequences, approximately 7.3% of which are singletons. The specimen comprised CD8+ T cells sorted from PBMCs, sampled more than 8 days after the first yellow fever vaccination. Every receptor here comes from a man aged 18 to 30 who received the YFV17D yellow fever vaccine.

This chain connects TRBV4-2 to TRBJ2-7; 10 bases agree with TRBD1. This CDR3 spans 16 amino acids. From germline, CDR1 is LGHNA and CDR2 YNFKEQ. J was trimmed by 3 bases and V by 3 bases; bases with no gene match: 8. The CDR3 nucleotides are TGTGCCAGCAGCCATCCGGGGACAGGGGTTCTCTACGAGCAGTACTTC. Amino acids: CASSHPGTGVLYEQYF.

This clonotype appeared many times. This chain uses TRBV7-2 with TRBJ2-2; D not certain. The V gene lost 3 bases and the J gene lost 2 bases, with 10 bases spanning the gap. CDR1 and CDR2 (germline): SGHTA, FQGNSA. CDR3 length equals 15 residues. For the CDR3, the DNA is TGTGCCAGCAGCTTTATCCAGGTCAACACCGGGGAGCTGTTTTTT. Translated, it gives CASSFIQVNTGELFF.

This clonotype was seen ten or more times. CDR3 loop: CASSIDTGGPTEAFF. The CDR3 DNA is TGTGCCAGTAGTATAGATACAGGAGGCCCCACTGAAGCTTTCTTT. The chain uses TRBV19 and TRBJ1-1; possibly TRBD1 for D (5 bases). This CDR3 has 15 amino acids. V was shortened by 0 bases and J by 4 bases, with 12 bases between the two germline ends. Germline assignment: CDR1 LNHDA and CDR2 SQIVND (reference sequence).

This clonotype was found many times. The CDR3 region has the DNA TGTGCCAGCAGTTTGACTAGCGGGGGTGAAACAAGAAAGTTCTTC. This codes for CASSLTSGGETRKFF. The chain links TRBV12-3 or TRBV12-4 to TRBJ2-1, with TRBD2 matching 12 bases. The CDR3 has 15 residues. With 3 bases clipped from V and 14 bases from J, the junction kept 11 bases outside the gene matches.

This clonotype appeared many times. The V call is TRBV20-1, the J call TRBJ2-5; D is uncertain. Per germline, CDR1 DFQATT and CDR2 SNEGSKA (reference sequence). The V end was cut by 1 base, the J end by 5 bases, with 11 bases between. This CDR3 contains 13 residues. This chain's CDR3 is CSARAKGRETQYF. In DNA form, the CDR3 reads TGCAGTGCTAGAGCGAAGGGTCGGGAGACCCAGTACTTC.

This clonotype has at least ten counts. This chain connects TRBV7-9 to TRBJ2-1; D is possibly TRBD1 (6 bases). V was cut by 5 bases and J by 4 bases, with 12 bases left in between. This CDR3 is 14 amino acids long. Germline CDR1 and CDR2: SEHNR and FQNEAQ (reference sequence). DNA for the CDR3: TGTGCCAGCAGCACATACAGGGTGTACAATGAGCAGTTCTTC. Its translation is CASSTYRVYNEQFF.

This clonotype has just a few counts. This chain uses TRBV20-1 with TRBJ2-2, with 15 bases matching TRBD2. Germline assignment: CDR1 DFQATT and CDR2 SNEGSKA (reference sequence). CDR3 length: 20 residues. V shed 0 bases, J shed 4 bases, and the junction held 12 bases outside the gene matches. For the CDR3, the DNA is TGCAGTGCTAGAGATCCCGGGACTAGCGGGGGGAAGGCCACCACCGGGGAGCTGTTTTTT. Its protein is CSARDPGTSGGKATTGELFF.

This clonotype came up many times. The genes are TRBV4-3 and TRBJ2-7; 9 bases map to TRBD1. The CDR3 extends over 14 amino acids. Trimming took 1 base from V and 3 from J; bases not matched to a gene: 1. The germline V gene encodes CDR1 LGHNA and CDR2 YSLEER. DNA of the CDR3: TGCGCCAGCAGCCAAGGGGGACAGGGCTACGAGCAGTACTTC. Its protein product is CASSQGGQGYEQYF.

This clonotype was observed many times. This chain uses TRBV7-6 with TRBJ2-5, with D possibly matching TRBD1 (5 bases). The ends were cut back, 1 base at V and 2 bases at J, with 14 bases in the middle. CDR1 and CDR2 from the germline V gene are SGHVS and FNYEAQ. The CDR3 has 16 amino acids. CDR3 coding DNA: TGTGCCAGCAGCTTAGGACAGACATCACCACAAGAGACCCAGTACTTC. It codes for CASSLGQTSPQETQYF.

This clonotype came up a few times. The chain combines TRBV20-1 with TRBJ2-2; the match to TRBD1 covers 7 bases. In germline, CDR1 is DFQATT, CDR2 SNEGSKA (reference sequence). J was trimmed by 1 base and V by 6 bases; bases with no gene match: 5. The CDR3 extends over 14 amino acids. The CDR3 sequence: CSARDRWNTGELFF. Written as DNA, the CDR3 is TGCAGTGCAAGGGACAGATGGAACACCGGGGAGCTGTTTTTT.

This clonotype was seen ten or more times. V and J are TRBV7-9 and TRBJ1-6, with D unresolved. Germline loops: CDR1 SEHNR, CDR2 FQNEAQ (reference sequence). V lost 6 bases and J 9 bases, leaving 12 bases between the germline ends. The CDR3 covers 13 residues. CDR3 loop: CASRSGGSSPLHF. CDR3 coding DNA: TGTGCCAGCAGGTCTGGTGGGAGTTCACCCCTCCACTTT.

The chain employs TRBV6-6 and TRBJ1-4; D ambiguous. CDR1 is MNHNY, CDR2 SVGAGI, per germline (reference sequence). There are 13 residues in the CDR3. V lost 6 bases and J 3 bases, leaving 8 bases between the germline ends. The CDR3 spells CASSPFPNEKLFF. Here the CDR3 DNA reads TGTGCCAGCAGCCCTTTTCCTAATGAAAAACTGTTTTTT.

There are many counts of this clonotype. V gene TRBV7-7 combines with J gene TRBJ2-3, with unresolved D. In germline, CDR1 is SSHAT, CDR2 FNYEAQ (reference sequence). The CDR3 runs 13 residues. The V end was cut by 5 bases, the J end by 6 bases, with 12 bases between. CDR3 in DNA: TGTGCCAGCAGCCCGACCATAGGGGATACGCAGTATTTT. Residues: CASSPTIGDTQYF.

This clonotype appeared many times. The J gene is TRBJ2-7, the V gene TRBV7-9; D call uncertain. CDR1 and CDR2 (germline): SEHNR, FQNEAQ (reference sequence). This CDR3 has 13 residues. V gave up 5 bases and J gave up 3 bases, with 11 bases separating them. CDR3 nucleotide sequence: TGTGCCAGCAGCATCGAGAACCACTACGAGCAGTACGTC. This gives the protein CASSIENHYEQYV.

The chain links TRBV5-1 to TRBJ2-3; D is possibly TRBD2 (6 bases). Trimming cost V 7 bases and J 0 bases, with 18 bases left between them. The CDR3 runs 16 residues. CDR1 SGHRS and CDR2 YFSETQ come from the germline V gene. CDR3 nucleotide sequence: TGCGCCAGCGTGGGAGGTTCTTCCCTCAGCACAGATACGCAGTATTTT. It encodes CASVGGSSLSTDTQYF.

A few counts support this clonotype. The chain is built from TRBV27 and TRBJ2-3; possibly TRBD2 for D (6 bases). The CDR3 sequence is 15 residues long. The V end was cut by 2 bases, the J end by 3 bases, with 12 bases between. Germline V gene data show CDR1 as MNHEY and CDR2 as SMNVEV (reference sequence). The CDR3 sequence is CASSLLGGLTDTQYF. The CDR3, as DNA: TGTGCCAGCAGTTTACTGGGGGGTTTAACAGATACGCAGTATTTT.

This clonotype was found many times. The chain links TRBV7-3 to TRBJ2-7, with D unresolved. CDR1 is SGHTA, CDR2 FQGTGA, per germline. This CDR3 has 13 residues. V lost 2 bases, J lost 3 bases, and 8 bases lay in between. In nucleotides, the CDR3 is TGTGCCAGCAGCTTAGGTCAGAACTACGAGCAGTACGTC. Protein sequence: CASSLGQNYEQYV.

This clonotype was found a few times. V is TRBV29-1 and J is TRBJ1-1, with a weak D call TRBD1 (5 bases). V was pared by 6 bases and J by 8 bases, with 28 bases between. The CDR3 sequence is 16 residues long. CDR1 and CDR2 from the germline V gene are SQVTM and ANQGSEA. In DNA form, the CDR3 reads TGCAGCGTCCGCGGGGGTCGGGGGTACGGTGTATTGGAAGCTTTCTTT. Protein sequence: CSVRGGRGYGVLEAFF.

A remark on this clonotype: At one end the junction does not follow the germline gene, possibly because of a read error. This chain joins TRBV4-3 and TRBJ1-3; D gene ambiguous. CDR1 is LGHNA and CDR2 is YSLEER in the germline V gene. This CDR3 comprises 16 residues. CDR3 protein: CSSSQDQSLSGNTIYF. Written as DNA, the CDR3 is TGCTCCAGCAGCCAAGACCAGTCTCTCTCTGGAAACACCATATATTTT.

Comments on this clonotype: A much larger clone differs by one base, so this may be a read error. CDR3 residues: CSVRGKGRYEQYF. Here the CDR3 DNA reads TGCAGCGTAAGAGGAAAGGGGCGCTACGAGCAGTACTTC. V and J are TRBV29-1 and TRBJ2-7, with a tentative D call TRBD1 (5 bases). The CDR3 extends over 13 amino acids. With 6 bases removed from V and 3 bases from J, the gap between germline ends came to 15 bases. Germline CDR1 reads SQVTM; CDR2 reads ANQGSEA.

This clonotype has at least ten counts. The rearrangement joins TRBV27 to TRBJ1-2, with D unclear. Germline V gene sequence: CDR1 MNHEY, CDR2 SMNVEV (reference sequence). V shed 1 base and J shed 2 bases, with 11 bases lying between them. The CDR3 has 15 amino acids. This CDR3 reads CASSLWGRSNYGYTF. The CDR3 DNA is TGTGCCAGCAGTTTATGGGGAAGGTCGAACTATGGCTACACCTTC.

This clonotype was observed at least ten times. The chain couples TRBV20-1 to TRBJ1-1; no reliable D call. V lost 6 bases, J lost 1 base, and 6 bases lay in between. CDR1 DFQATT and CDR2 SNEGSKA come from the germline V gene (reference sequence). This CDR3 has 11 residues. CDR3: CSAARNTEAFF. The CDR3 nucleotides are TGCAGTGCCGCACGGAACACTGAAGCTTTCTTT.

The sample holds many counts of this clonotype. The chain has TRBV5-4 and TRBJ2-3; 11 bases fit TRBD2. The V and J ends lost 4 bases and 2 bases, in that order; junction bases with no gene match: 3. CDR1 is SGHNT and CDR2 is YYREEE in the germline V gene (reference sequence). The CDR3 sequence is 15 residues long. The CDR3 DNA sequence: TGTGCCAGCAGCAGGGGACTAGCGGACACAGATACGCAGTATTTT. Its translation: CASSRGLADTDTQYF.

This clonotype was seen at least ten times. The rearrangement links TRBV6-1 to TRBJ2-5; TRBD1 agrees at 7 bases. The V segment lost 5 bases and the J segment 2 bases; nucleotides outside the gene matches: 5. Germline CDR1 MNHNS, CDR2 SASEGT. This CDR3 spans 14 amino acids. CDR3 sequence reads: CASSPTGPQETQYF. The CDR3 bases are TGTGCCAGCAGTCCGACAGGGCCACAAGAGACCCAGTACTTC.

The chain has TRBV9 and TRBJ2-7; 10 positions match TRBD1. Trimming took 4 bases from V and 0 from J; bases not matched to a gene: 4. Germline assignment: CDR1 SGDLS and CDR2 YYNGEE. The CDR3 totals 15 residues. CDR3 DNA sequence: TGTGCCAGCAGCAAGGGACAGGGGTACTCCTACGAGCAGTACTTC. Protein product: CASSKGQGYSYEQYF.

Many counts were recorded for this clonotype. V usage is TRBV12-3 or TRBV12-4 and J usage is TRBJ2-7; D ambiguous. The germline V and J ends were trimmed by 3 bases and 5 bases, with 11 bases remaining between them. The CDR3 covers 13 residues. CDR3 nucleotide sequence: TGTGCCAGCAGTTTCGCTGGGGAAGACGAGCAGTACGTC. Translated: CASSFAGEDEQYV.

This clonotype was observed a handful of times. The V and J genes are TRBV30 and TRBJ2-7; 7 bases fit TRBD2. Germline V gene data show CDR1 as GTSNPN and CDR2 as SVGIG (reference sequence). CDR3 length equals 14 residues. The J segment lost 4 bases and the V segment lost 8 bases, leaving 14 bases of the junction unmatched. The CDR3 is CARPRASGYYEQYV. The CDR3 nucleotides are TGTGCCCGCCCCCGGGCTAGCGGTTATTACGAGCAGTACGTC.

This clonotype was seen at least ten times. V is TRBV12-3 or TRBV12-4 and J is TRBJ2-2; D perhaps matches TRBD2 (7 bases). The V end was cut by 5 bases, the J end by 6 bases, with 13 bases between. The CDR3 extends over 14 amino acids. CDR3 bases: TGTGCCAGCAGTCCGGGGGGCCGGCCCGGGGAGCTGTTTTTT. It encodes CASSPGGRPGELFF.

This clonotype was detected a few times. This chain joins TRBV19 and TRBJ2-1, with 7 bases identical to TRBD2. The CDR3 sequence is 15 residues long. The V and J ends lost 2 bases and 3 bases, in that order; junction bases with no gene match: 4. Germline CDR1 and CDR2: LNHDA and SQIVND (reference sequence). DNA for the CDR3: TGTGCCAGTAGTATAACGGCGGGGGACTACAATGAGCAGTTCTTC. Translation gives CASSITAGDYNEQFF.

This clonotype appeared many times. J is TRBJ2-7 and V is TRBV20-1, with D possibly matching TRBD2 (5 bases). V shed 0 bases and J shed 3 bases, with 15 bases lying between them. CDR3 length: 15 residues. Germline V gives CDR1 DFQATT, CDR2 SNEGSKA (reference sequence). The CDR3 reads CSARDLRGNRYEQYF. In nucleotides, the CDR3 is TGCAGTGCTAGAGATCTACGGGGAAACCGCTACGAGCAGTACTTC.

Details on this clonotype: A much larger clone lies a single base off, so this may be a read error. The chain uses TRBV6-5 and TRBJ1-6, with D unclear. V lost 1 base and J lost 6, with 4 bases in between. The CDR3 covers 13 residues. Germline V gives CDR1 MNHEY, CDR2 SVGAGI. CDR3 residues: CASSYLSNSPLHF. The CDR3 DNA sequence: TGTGCCAGCAGTTACTTGTCTAATTCACCCCTCCACTTT.

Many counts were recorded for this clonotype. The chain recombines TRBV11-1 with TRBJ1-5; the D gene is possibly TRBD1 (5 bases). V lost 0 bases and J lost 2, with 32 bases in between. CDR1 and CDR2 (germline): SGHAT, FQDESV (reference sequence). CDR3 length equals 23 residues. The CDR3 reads CASSLAGEHSQGSRLNGNQPQHF. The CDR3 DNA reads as TGTGCCAGCAGCTTAGCGGGGGAACATAGCCAGGGCAGCCGCTTGAATGGCAATCAGCCCCAGCATTTT.